Detailed here is one T cell receptor (beta chain). Antigen specificity is unknown. What was sequenced were expressed TCRB transcripts, since all of the isolated RNA had been reverse transcribed. Naive, central memory and regulatory T cell samples produced a mean of about 4 million reads. TCRdb keeps only in-frame clones here, not all; method: immunoSEQ multiplex PCR. The table lists 150,000 to 190,000 clones, about a tenth of them singletons, with 0.45% to 0.6% in the top ten. These data originate in a study of beta chain features in type 1 diabetes. The study, taken as a whole, reports: Across patients, naive, central memory and Treg TCRB repertoires exhibited apparently greater similarity than was observed across healthy donors. Shortening of TCRB CDR3s, moderate but significant, appeared in all four CD4+ subsets of Type 1 diabetes patients. Shorter templates may be favored by PCR, equally so in patients and controls. VDJ junctions sequenced from type 1 diabetes patients showed fewer insertions and more deletions.

V was clipped by 4 bases and J by 0 bases, with 11 bases between them. Germline CDR1 is SGHRS and CDR2 is YFSETQ. CDR3 length equals 15 residues. This receptor was taken from a man aged 30 to 39 with type 1 diabetes. Sequencing input: central memory CD4+ T cells from blood. J is TRBJ1-5 and V is TRBV5-1; the D gene is possibly TRBD1 (6 bases). CDR3 sequence (DNA): TGCGCCAGCAGCCTAGGACAGAGTAGCAATCAGCCCCAGCATTTT. This sequence encodes CASSLGQSSNQPQHF.